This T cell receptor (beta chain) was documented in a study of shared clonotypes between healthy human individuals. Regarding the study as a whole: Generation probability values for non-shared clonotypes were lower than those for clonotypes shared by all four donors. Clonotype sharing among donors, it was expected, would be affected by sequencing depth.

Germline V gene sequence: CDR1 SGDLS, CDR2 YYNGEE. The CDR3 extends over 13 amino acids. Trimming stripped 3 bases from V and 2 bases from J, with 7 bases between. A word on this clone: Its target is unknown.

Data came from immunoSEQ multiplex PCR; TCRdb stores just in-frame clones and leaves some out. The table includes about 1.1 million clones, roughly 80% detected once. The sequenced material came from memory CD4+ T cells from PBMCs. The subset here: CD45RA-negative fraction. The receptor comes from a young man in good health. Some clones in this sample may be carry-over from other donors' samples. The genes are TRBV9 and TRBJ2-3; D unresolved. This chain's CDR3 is CASSGIFTDTQYF. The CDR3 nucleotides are TGTGCCAGCAGCGGGATCTTCACAGATACGCAGTATTTT. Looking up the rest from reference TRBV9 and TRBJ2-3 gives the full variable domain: DSGVTQTPKHLITATGQRVTLRCSPRSGDLSVYWYQQSLDQGLQFLIQYYNGEERAKGNILERFSAQQFPDLHSELNLSSLELGDSALYFCASSGIFTDTQYFGPGTRLTVL.